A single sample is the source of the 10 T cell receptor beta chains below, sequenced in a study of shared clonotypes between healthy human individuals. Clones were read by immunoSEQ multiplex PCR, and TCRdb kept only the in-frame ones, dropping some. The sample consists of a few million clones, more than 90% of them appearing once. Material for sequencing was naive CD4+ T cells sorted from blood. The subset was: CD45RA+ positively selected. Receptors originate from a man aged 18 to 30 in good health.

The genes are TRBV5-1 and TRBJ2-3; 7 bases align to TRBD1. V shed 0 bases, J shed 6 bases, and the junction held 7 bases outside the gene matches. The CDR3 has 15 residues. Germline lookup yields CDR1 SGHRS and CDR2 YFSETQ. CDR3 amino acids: CASSLERGRKDTQYF. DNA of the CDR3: TGCGCCAGCAGCTTGGAAAGGGGGCGAAAGGATACGCAGTATTTT.

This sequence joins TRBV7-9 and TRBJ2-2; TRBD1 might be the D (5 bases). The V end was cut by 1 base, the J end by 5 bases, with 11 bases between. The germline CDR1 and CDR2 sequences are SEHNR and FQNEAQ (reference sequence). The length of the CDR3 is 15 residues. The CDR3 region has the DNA TGTGCCAGCAGCTTAGTCCAAAAGGGGACCGGGGAGCTGTTTTTT. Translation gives CASSLVQKGTGELFF.

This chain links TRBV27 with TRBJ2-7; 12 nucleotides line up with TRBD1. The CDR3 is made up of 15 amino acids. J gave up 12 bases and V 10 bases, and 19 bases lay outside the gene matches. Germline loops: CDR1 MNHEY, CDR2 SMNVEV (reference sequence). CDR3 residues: CATALTLGTGGARYF. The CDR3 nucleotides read TGTGCCACCGCACTAACCCTGGGGACAGGGGGCGCGCGGTACTTC.

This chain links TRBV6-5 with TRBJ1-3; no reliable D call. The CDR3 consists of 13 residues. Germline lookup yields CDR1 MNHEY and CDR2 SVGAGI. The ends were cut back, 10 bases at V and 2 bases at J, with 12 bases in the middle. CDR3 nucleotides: TGTGCCACCACTCCCGGGGCTGGAAACACCATATATTTT. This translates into CATTPGAGNTIYF.

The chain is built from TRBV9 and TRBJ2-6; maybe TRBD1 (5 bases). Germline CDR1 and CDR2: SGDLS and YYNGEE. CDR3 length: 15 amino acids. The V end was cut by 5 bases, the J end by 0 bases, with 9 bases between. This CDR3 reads CASSRQTSGANVLTF. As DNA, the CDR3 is TGTGCCAGCAGTAGACAGACCTCTGGGGCCAACGTCCTGACTTTC.

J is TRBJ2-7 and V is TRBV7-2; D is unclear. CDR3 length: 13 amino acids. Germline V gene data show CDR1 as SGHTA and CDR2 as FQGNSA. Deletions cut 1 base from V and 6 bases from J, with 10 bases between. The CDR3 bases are TGTGCCAGCAGCTTAGTCCCCATTGCCGAGCAGTACTTC. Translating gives CASSLVPIAEQYF. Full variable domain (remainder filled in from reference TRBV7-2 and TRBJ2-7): GAGVSQSPSNKVTEKGKDVELRCDPISGHTALYWYRQSLGQGLEFLIYFQGNSAPDKSGLPSDRFSAERTGGSVSTLTIQRTQQEDSAVYLCASSLVPIAEQYFGPGTRLTVT.

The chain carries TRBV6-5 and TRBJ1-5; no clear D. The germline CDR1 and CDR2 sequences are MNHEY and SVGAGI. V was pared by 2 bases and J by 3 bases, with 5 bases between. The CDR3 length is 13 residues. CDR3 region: CASSYQVNQPQHF. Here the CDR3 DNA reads TGTGCCAGCAGTTACCAAGTCAATCAGCCCCAGCATTTT.

As DNA, the CDR3 is TGTGCTAGTGGATGGGGCCGGGACAGGGGCGGTCAGCCCCAGCATTTT. This codes for CASGWGRDRGGQPQHF. The rearrangement uses TRBV12-5 and TRBJ1-5, with 10 nucleotides matching TRBD1. The germline V gene has CDR1 LGHNT and CDR2 FRNRAP. The CDR3 is 16 amino acids. With V trimmed by 6 bases and J by 6 bases, 11 bases remained unmatched.

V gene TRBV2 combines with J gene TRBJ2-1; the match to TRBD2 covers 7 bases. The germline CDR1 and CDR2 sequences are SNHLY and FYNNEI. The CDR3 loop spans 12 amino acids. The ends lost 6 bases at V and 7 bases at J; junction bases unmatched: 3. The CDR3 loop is CASSSSGNEQFF. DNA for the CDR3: TGTGCCAGCAGCTCTAGCGGAAATGAGCAGTTCTTC. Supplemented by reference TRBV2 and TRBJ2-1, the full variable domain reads EPEVTQTPSHQVTQMGQEVILRCVPISNHLYFYWYRQILGQKVEFLVSFYNNEISEKSEIFDDQFSVERPDGSNFTLKIRSTKLEDSAMYFCASSSSGNEQFFGPGTRLTVL.

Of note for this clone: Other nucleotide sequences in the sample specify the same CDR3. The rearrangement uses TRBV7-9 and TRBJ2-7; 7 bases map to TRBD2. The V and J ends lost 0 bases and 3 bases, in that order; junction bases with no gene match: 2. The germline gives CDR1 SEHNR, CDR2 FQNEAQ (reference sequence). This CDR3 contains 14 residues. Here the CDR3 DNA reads TGTGCCAGCAGCTTAGCCGGGGGGAACTACGAGCAGTACTTC. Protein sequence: CASSLAGGNYEQYF. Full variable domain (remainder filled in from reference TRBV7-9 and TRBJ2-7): DTGVSQNPRHKITKRGQNVTFRCDPISEHNRLYWYRQTLGQGPEFLTYFQNEAQLEKSRLLSDRFSAERPKGSFSTLEIQRTEQGDSAMYLCASSLAGGNYEQYFGPGTRLTVT.